Listed below are T cell receptor beta chains from one sample, sequenced in a study of control samples from healthy donors and cancer patients. Here immunoSEQ multiplex PCR was the method, and the copy in TCRdb shows in-frame clones only, minus some. The sample has approximately 100,000 clones; approximately 90% are singletons. The sample was blood. The receptors originated from a man younger than 40 in good health. Each CDR3 is given with its conserved first and last residue. D genes are given only for firm matches. Size values are once, few and many counts, or a class for expanded clones, and some rows have none.

d_call	v_call	j_call	clone_size	cdr3_aa	cdr3_nt
NA	TRBV2	TRBJ2-7	few	CASTPTVSYEQYF	TGTGCCAGCACTCCGACAGTCTCCTACGAGCAGTACTTC
NA	TRBV7-9	TRBJ1-2	NA	CASSLAQLGYTF	TGTGCCAGCAGCTTAGCCCAGCTGGGCTACACCTTC
NA	TRBV18	TRBJ2-5	NA	CASSPGPNQETQYF	TGTGCCAGCTCACCAGGGCCTAATCAAGAGACCCAGTACTTC
NA	TRBV6-5	TRBJ2-5	NA	CASSYGAVGGQETQYF	TGTGCCAGCAGTTATGGTGCAGTCGGGGGCCAAGAGACCCAGTACTTC
NA	TRBV30	TRBJ1-2	NA	CAWSVEGVWGAKSYGYTF	TGTGCCTGGAGTGTAGAGGGAGTTTGGGGGGCGAAATCCTATGGCTACACCTTC
TRBD1	TRBV7-8	TRBJ2-5	NA	CASSDPPGTGGLETQYF	TGTGCCAGCAGCGACCCCCCCGGGACAGGGGGTTTGGAGACCCAGTACTTC
NA	TRBV7-9	TRBJ1-2	NA	CASSLSGGSGGYTF	TGTGCCAGCAGCTTATCGGGGGGCTCTGGAGGCTACACCTTC
TRBD1	TRBV7-9	TRBJ2-1	NA	CASSRGQGSNNEQFF	TGTGCCAGCAGCCGGGGACAGGGGAGTAACAATGAGCAGTTCTTC
NA	TRBV11-2	TRBJ2-7	NA	CASQRTADYEQYF	TGTGCCAGTCAACGGACAGCCGACTACGAGCAGTACTTC
TRBD2	TRBV5-5	TRBJ2-2	NA	CASSSLAGSNTGELFF	TGTGCCAGCAGCTCCCTAGCGGGATCGAACACCGGGGAGCTGTTTTTT
NA	TRBV30	TRBJ2-3	NA	CAWSLGTDTQYF	TGTGCCTGGTCCCTAGGAACAGATACGCAGTATTTT
NA	TRBV4-1	TRBJ2-2	NA	CASSPVGANTGELFF	TGCGCCAGCAGCCCCGTAGGGGCGAACACCGGGGAGCTGTTTTTT
NA	TRBV5-1	TRBJ1-2	NA	CASSSAALYGYTF	TGCGCCAGCAGCTCGGCAGCTCTCTATGGCTACACCTTC
NA	TRBV14	TRBJ1-2	NA	CASSQGSFYGYTF	TGTGCCAGCAGCCAGGGATCCTTTTATGGCTACACCTTC
NA	TRBV4-3	TRBJ1-2	NA	CASSRTVGANYGYTF	TGCGCCAGCAGCCGCACGGTTGGGGCGAACTATGGCTACACCTTC
NA	TRBV10-1	TRBJ2-1	NA	CASSRGNEQFF	TGCGCCAGCAGTCGAGGGAATGAGCAGTTCTTC
NA	TRBV7-3	TRBJ2-3	NA	CASSLSPAADTQYF	TGTGCCAGCAGCTTAAGTCCAGCAGCAGATACGCAGTATTTT
NA	TRBV30	TRBJ1-3	NA	CAWSSGSGNTIYF	TGTGCCTGGAGCTCGGGGTCTGGAAACACCATATATTTT
TRBD1	TRBV30	TRBJ2-2	NA	CAWTGTATGELFF	TGTGCCTGGACTGGGACAGCCACCGGGGAGCTGTTTTTT
NA	TRBV24-1	TRBJ1-5	once	CATSDSGNNQPQHF	TGTGCCACCAGTGATTCCGGGAACAATCAGCCCCAGCATTTT
TRBD2	TRBV28	TRBJ2-2	NA	CAGNSGGNTGELFF	TGTGCCGGAAATAGCGGGGGGAACACCGGGGAGCTGTTTTTT
TRBD1	TRBV24-1	TRBJ1-4	NA	CATSDFRDSNEKLFF	TGTGCCACCAGTGATTTTCGGGACAGCAATGAAAAACTGTTTTTT
TRBD1	TRBV7-9	TRBJ1-1	NA	CASSSTPVVGTGFTEAFF	TGTGCCAGCAGCTCCACCCCTGTAGTTGGGACAGGGTTCACTGAAGCTTTCTTT
NA	TRBV19	TRBJ1-5	once	CASSLRAHNQPQHF	TGTGCCAGTAGTTTAAGGGCGCACAATCAGCCCCAGCATTTT
TRBD1	TRBV11-2	TRBJ1-4	NA	CASSLTGGTYTNEKLFF	TGTGCCAGCAGCTTAACAGGGGGCACTTACACTAATGAAAAACTGTTTTTT
TRBD1	TRBV18	TRBJ1-1	NA	CASSSGQEVAFF	TGTGCCAGCTCCTCAGGACAGGAGGTAGCTTTCTTT
NA	TRBV11-2	TRBJ1-6	NA	CASSHGGGKDGYLLHF	TGTGCCAGCAGCCACGGTGGTGGGAAAGACGGGTATCTCCTCCACTTT
TRBD1	TRBV11-2	TRBJ2-7	NA	CASSPIDRAEQYF	TGTGCCAGCAGTCCCATCGACAGGGCGGAGCAGTACTTC
NA	TRBV7-9	TRBJ2-5	NA	CASSLLESETQYF	TGTGCCAGCAGCCTCCTAGAATCGGAGACCCAGTACTTC
NA	TRBV7-2	TRBJ1-1	NA	CASSLAPGTAAFF	TGTGCCAGCAGCTTAGCGCCTGGCACTGCCGCTTTCTTT
NA	TRBV5-4	TRBJ2-1	NA	CASSFRSSYNEQFF	TGTGCCAGCAGCTTCCGGAGCTCCTACAATGAGCAGTTCTTC
NA	TRBV24-1	TRBJ1-4	NA	CATSAGTNEKLFF	TGTGCCACCAGTGCCGGTACTAATGAAAAACTGTTTTTT
NA	TRBV12-5	TRBJ2-2	NA	CAPRGRPANTGELFF	TGTGCTCCCCGGGGGAGGCCCGCGAACACCGGGGAGCTGTTTTTT
NA	TRBV5-1	TRBJ2-7	NA	CASSLRSRQEILEKQYF	TGCGCCAGCAGCTTGAGGTCTCGACAGGAAATTCTAGAGAAGCAGTACTTC
TRBD1	TRBV5-8	TRBJ2-3	few	CASSTIGTGGTDTQYF	TGTGCCAGCAGCACCATCGGGACAGGGGGGACAGATACGCAGTATTTT
NA	TRBV6-6	TRBJ1-4	NA	CASSYSPITGEKLFF	TGTGCCAGCAGTTACTCCCCAATAACGGGGGAAAAACTGTTTTTT
NA	TRBV11-3	TRBJ2-5	NA	CASRDRERLGTQYF	TGTGCCAGCAGGGATCGGGAACGACTTGGGACCCAGTACTTC
NA	TRBV6-5	TRBJ2-7	NA	CASGSGGGYYEQYF	TGTGCCAGCGGGTCGGGAGGGGGCTACTACGAGCAGTACTTC
TRBD1	TRBV7-2	TRBJ2-7	NA	CASSLDRVNSYEQYF	TGTGCCAGCAGCCTTGACAGGGTTAACTCCTACGAGCAGTACTTC
NA	TRBV6-5	TRBJ2-4	NA	CASSSTTGPKNIQYF	TGTGCCAGCAGTTCCACGACGGGACCCAAAAACATTCAGTACTTC
TRBD1	TRBV2	TRBJ1-2	many	CASMPGGSYGYTF	TGTGCCAGCATGCCAGGGGGTAGCTATGGCTACACCTTC
NA	TRBV6-2/TRBV6-3	TRBJ1-2	once	CASSRTSNYGYTF	TGTGCCAGCAGTCGGACCTCTAACTATGGCTACACCTTC
NA	TRBV6-5	TRBJ1-5	NA	CASRGYDSNQPQHF	TGTGCCAGCAGGGGTTATGATAGCAATCAGCCCCAGCATTTT
TRBD2	TRBV11-3	TRBJ2-1	NA	CASSRAGAVRDNEQFF	TGTGCCAGCAGCCGAGCGGGAGCGGTTCGTGACAATGAGCAGTTCTTC
NA	TRBV18	TRBJ1-1	NA	CASSPRGRGLNTEAFF	TGTGCCAGCTCACCACGGGGACGGGGTTTGAACACTGAAGCTTTCTTT
NA	TRBV4-2	TRBJ1-2	NA	CASSQDQTPGRPKGYTF	TGTGCCAGCAGCCAAGACCAAACCCCCGGACGGCCTAAGGGCTACACCTTC
TRBD2	TRBV28	TRBJ2-7	NA	CASSSSPSGIRQYF	TGTGCCAGCAGTTCTTCACCTAGCGGGATTAGGCAGTACTTC
NA	TRBV30	TRBJ2-2	NA	CAWSPGRITGELFF	TGTGCCTGGAGCCCGGGTCGAATCACCGGGGAGCTGTTTTTT
TRBD1	TRBV28	TRBJ1-6	NA	CASSPPRQGSSYNSPLHF	TGTGCCAGCAGTCCGCCCCGACAGGGGAGCTCCTATAATTCACCCCTCCACTTT
NA	TRBV28	TRBJ1-5	once	CASSSGLGYQPQHF	TGTGCCAGCAGTTCAGGGTTGGGGTATCAGCCCCAGCATTTT
NA	TRBV3-1/TRBV3-2	TRBJ1-2	medium-sized	CASSQTQGSSLYGYTF	TGTGCCAGCAGCCAGACACAGGGTAGCTCCCTTTATGGCTACACCTTC
TRBD1	TRBV19	TRBJ1-5	few	CASSDRGGGSSNQPQHF	TGTGCCAGTAGTGACAGGGGCGGTGGTTCGAGCAATCAGCCCCAGCATTTT
NA	TRBV5-5	TRBJ1-5	NA	CASSFGAGQPQHF	TGTGCCAGCAGCTTTGGGGCGGGTCAGCCCCAGCATTTT
TRBD1	TRBV15	TRBJ1-4	NA	CATSRDRTGVEKLFF	TGTGCCACCAGCAGAGACCGGACAGGGGTTGAAAAACTGTTTTTT
NA	TRBV6-5	TRBJ1-3	NA	CASSYGGISGNTIYF	TGTGCCAGCAGTTACGGGGGGATCTCTGGAAACACCATATATTTT